This TCR beta chain was captured in a study of CD8 T cells in ankylosing spondylitis. Regarding the study as a whole: Clones that were linked to disease were CD8+ and were relatively rare in peripheral blood. Among TCR beta sequences, a motif of about 8 highly homologous variants appeared characteristic of ankylosing spondylitis blood. Reports say disease-linked clones showed up significantly more in matched ankylosing spondylitis synovial fluid.

The CDR3 consists of 14 residues. The germline V gene has CDR1 SGHVS and CDR2 FNYEAQ. J gave up 8 bases and V 1 base, and 6 bases lay outside the gene matches. Each TCR beta library was made by quantitative 5'-RACE that incorporated molecular barcodes. TCRdb reanalysed the 5' RACE reads using MiXCR and keeps one entry per CDR3 protein. The top ten hold around 8% of the sample, which has 310,000 or so distinct CDR3 sequences, 15% to 25% seen once. Of note for this clonotype: Its antigen is not identified.

The origin of this receptor is a male donor with ankylosing spondylitis or in good health (not recorded which). The rearrangement links TRBV7-6 to TRBJ1-2; 8 bases map to TRBD1. Sample: blood, either unsorted or a sorted T cell fraction (not recorded which). The CDR3 region is CASSLETGAGGYTF. The CDR3 DNA reads as TGTGCCAGCAGCTTAGAGACAGGGGCCGGGGGCTACACCTTC.